This TCR beta chain was profiled in a study of T-cell memory formation after mild COVID-19 (dated by TCRdb to about 2021). About the full investigation: TCR sequence clusters from the two donors were found to be largely donor specific. The cohort was made up of two young adult volunteers, one female and one male, who were previously healthy. In a couple of donors, T-cell clones that expanded and contracted after mild COVID-19 were followed by sequencing TCRalpha and TCRbeta repertoires longitudinally.

The sequencing machine was an Illumina NovaSeq 6000. cDNA libraries for TCRalpha and TCRbeta were prepared by 5'RACE using constant-segment primers, with sample barcodes and unique molecular identifiers added. RNA was extracted from every sample with Trizol reagent. Library amplification was performed in two PCR steps, and a second sample barcode and Illumina TruSeq adapters were introduced in the second step. Sequencing of the libraries was done on an Illumina NovaSeq, producing 2 x 150 bp paired-end reads. The paper's data handling went like this. Demultiplexing of reads and collapsing into UMI-guided consensus sequences were performed with migec v1.2.7. Using mixcr v2.1.11, the UMI consensuses were aligned to TRA and TRB V and J templates and assembled into clonotypes. A clonotype was counted as expanded or contracted only if both edgeR and NoisET called the change significant, with noise models trained on biological replicates. edgeR calls used a false discovery rate-adjusted p below 0.01 and a log2 fold-change threshold of 1. As an exploratory analysis of dynamics, max-normalized trajectories of the 1000 most abundant clonotypes were examined by PCA with hierarchical clustering. The CD4 or CD8 phenotype of responding clones was assigned using the separately sequenced CD4+ and CD8+ repertoires. TCRdb passed the public sequencing reads through fastp at Q25 and MiXCR, retaining productive beta sequences. A single entry per CDR3 protein holds the most common genes and DNA from its merged rows. TCRdb, rather than the study authors, made the V and J calls. The sample table shows approximately 340,000 distinct CDR3 sequences, and 13% are seen once. About 22% of the sample is held by the ten biggest clonotypes.

From the cysteine through the phenylalanine, the CDR3 covers 17 amino acids. The only DNA kept is the CDR3, 51 bases in frame from the first base. This clonotype showed up just a few times. This clone's antigen is unknown. Qualities for individual bases were not recorded, and no much larger clone is one base off. Results the study describes overall, beyond this receptor: Clones contracting from day 15 to 85 had balanced CD4/CD8 phenotypes, while a second wave expanding from day 15 to 37 was biased towards CD4+. Contracting CD4+ clones were located mainly in the CM and EM memory subsets, whereas CD8+ clones were found to be enriched in EMRA. The study included only a couple of mild cases, and larger cohorts that include severe cases with pre-infection samples were judged to be necessary. SARS-CoV-2 specificity was not confirmed for the second-wave clones peaking on day 37. Some responding clones were detected in pre-infection memory, which suggested that pre-existing cross-reactive memory T cells had joined the SARS-CoV-2 response.

PBMCs were isolated by Ficoll-Paque density gradient centrifugation. The TCR was taken from a man aged 18 to 30 who had mild COVID-19 (a few samples of this study predate the infection). The sample titles of this study are shuffled in the database, so cell type and time point are left out; the donor was told from shared clones. Sequencing was performed on PBMCs or a T cell subset sorted from them (not recorded which). The V gene is TRBV21-1 and the J gene is TRBJ1-3; the table calls TRBD1, which could not be checked here. TRBV21-1 corresponds to a pseudogene. The DNA reads TGTGCCAGCAGCAAATGGGGGTCCGAAAGCTCTGGAAACACCATATATTTT. Its translation is CASSKWGSESSGNTIYF.